This section outlines one T cell receptor (beta chain) sequence together with its context. What it binds is not known. Germline values: CDR1 SGHRS, CDR2 YFSETQ. V lost 4 bases, J lost 3 bases, and 13 bases lay in between. The CDR3 is 15 amino acids. This entry comes from a study of T-cell memory formation after mild COVID-19. Study-wide results and caveats: In pre-infection memory, a portion of responding clones appeared, which suggested that cross-reactive memory joined. A second wave expanding day 15 to 37 was CD4+-biased; contracting clones were balanced.

The authors produced TCR alpha and TCR beta cDNA libraries with sample barcodes and UMIs by 5'RACE using constant-segment primers. TCRdb analysed the 5' RACE reads with MiXCR anew, one entry per CDR3 protein. The data hold some 120,000 distinct CDR3 sequences, with about 6% observed a single time. The sequenced material came from PBMCs or a T cell subset sorted from them (not recorded which). The sequence derives from an adult woman who had mild COVID-19 (a few samples of this study predate the infection). Cell type and time point are not known. The chain has TRBV5-1 and TRBJ1-4, with D tentatively TRBD1 (6 bases). CDR3 region: CASSPTGPSNEKLFF. CDR3 DNA: TGCGCCAGCAGCCCTACAGGGCCTTCTAATGAAAAACTGTTTTTT.